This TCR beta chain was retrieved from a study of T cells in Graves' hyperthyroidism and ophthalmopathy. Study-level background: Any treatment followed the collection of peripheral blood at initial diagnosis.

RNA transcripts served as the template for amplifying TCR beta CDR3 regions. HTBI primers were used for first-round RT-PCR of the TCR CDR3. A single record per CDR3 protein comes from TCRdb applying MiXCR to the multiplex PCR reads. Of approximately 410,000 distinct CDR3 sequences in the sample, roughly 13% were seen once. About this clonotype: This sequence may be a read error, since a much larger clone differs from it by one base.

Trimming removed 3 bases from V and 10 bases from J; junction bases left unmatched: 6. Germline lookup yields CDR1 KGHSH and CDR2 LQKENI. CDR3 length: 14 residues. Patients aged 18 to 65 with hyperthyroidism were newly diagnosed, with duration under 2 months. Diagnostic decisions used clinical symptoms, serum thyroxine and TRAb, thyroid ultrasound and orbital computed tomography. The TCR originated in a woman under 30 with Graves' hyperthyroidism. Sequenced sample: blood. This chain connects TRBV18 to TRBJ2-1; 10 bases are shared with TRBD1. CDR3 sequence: CASSPVDRGIEQFF. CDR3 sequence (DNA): TGTGCCAGCTCACCGGTGGACAGGGGGATCGAGCAGTTCTTC.